A selection of T cell receptor beta chains follows, all from one sample in a study of graft-versus-host responses after intestinal transplantation. Data came from immunoSEQ multiplex PCR; TCRdb stores just in-frame clones and leaves some out. The data hold some 83,000 clones, with 90% to 95% observed a single time. No antigens are known for them. Sequencing used unstimulated CD4+ T cells sorted from spleen or lymph node cells, obtained before intestinal transplant. The source is a human donor who received an intestinal transplant. Each CDR3 is given without its conserved first and last residue. The order of the fields is CDR3 length, V gene, J gene, CDR3 protein.

11,TRBV5-6,TRBJ1-2,ASSLVTGDGYT
11,TRBV7-6,TRBJ1-2,ASSSDSNYGYT
12,TRBV7-2,TRBJ2-3,ASSLQLATDTQY
11,TRBV7-2,TRBJ1-5,ASSSRANQPQH
12,TRBV19,TRBJ1-1,ASTRGFVNTEAF
11,TRBV6-1,TRBJ2-7,ASSERGFGQGS
13,TRBV5-1,TRBJ2-7,ASSGRENARGEQY
12,TRBV19,TRBJ2-5,ASRRSGNQETQY
12,TRBV19,TRBJ2-7,ATTKTGTHYEQY
15,TRBV19,TRBJ1-1,ASSTGQGSVRNTEAF
14,TRBV7-9,TRBJ2-7,ASSSQGALSSYEQY
11,TRBV2,TRBJ1-2,ASSSQGRYGYT
15,TRBV7-2,TRBJ2-5,ASSLTLGTGGAETQY
12,TRBV10-3,TRBJ1-1,AISEEEAHTEAF
11,TRBV21-1,TRBJ2-7,ASSSNRGREQY
11,TRBV2,TRBJ1-1,ASEGERGGEAF
12,TRBV25-1,TRBJ2-7,ASSEWGRTYEQY
13,TRBV5-6,TRBJ2-1,ASSLVRGGSNEQF
15,TRBV19,TRBJ1-2,ASSITGTGSLRIGYT
15,TRBV5-8,TRBJ2-2,ASSLIRGGSDTGELF
13,TRBV5-1,TRBJ2-3,ASSLAGGGADTQY
10,TRBV4-1,TRBJ1-1,ASSQDPEGAF
13,TRBV7-6,TRBJ2-1,ASSLVGTPYNEQF
11,TRBV4-3,TRBJ1-4,ASSQDEYGKLF
12,TRBV30,TRBJ1-3,AWSLTGSGNTIY
11,TRBV5-1,TRBJ2-3,ASSEGRADTQY
14,TRBV23-1,TRBJ1-5,ASNPLGLLDNQPQH
11,TRBV29-1,TRBJ2-3,SVERGGEYTQY
13,TRBV7-2,TRBJ2-7,ASSRGTASSYEQY
12,TRBV7-2,TRBJ1-1,ASKGGRGNTEAF
13,TRBV19,TRBJ1-1,ASSRQGRLNTEAF
13,TRBV27,TRBJ1-4,ASSRPVGGNEKLF
12,TRBV5-4,TRBJ2-1,ASSLGTEYNEQF
16,TRBV10-3,TRBJ2-3,AISESPPAGGSTDTQY
10,TRBV6-5,TRBJ1-2,ASGTGNYGYT
11,TRBV7-2,TRBJ1-5,ASSLARDQPQH
12,TRBV4-3,TRBJ1-2,ASSQDARGLGYT
11,TRBV7-2,TRBJ1-1,ASSSDRAGRAF
13,TRBV7-9,TRBJ2-7,ASSLGWTGTYEQY
12,TRBV6-1,TRBJ2-7,ASGRTDMTYEQY
11,TRBV2,TRBJ1-1,ASSERRNTEAF
12,TRBV7-2,TRBJ2-6,ASGTGSGANVLT
11,TRBV7-2,TRBJ2-2,ASRGGSTGELF
13,TRBV5-5,TRBJ2-4,ASRPGSLAKNIQY
9,TRBV20-1,TRBJ2-3,SATFTDTQY
17,TRBV11-3,TRBJ2-3,ASSPLVGGLGFGTDTQY
11,TRBV11-2,TRBJ2-5,ASRGRLGETQY
17,TRBV29-1,TRBJ2-7,SVEVRPIDRDIDTYEQY
12,TRBV19,TRBJ2-5,ASSIAAGGETQY
12,TRBV7-2,TRBJ2-1,ASSLARDYNEQF
15,TRBV11-3,TRBJ1-3,ASSLEVTGGSGNTIY
12,TRBV29-1,TRBJ2-7,SVIGGQGADEQY
12,TRBV7-2,TRBJ1-2,ASSPKTGGYGYT
12,TRBV11-2,TRBJ1-1,ASSFLGVNTEAF
12,TRBV7-8,TRBJ1-6,ASRPRRGDSPLH
11,TRBV11-2,TRBJ2-7,ASSLAPLYEQY
14,TRBV30,TRBJ1-2,AWSVQGADPKAGYT
13,TRBV4-3,TRBJ2-1,ASSQGGASYNEQF
16,TRBV4-3,TRBJ2-7,ASSQQLAGAPSSYEQY
13,TRBV25-1,TRBJ2-2,ASSDKKGVTGELF